The rows below give T cell receptor beta chains drawn from one sample of a study of blood T cell repertoires in COVID-19. Data came from immunoSEQ multiplex PCR; TCRdb stores just in-frame clones and leaves some out. The sample yields about 270,000 clones, approximately 90% seen once. Material for sequencing was PBMCs or T cells enriched from blood (not recorded which). These receptors were obtained from a man in his forties or fifties who had been exposed to COVID-19. The CDR3 runs from the conserved cysteine through the conserved F or W. D genes are given only for firm matches. Clone sizes are given selectively: once, few, many, or a class where the clone is expanded.

V	J	D	size	CDR3	DNA
TRBV28	TRBJ1-1	TRBD1	NA	CASSPVRGRDTEAFF	TGTGCCAGCAGCCCAGTTAGGGGGCGCGACACTGAAGCTTTCTTT
TRBV19	TRBJ2-7	TRBD2	NA	CASSAPQVGLAGPYYEQYF	TGTGCCAGTAGTGCGCCGCAAGTGGGACTAGCGGGACCTTACTACGAGCAGTACTTC
TRBV24-1	TRBJ1-5	NA	NA	CATSDPDSPGNQPQHF	TGTGCCACCAGTGATCCGGACAGTCCTGGCAATCAGCCCCAGCATTTT
TRBV28	TRBJ1-1	NA	NA	CASSLVTGSGTEAFF	TGTGCCAGCAGTTTGGTCACCGGAAGCGGCACTGAAGCTTTCTTT
TRBV5-1	TRBJ2-3	NA	NA	CASSLAVRGDTDTQYF	TGCGCCAGCAGCTTGGCCGTCAGGGGGGACACAGATACGCAGTATTTT
TRBV3-1/TRBV3-2	TRBJ1-1	NA	NA	CASSPKAQGNTEAFF	TGTGCCAGCAGCCCCAAGGCACAGGGGAACACTGAAGCTTTCTTT
TRBV6-5	TRBJ2-7	TRBD1	once	CASSRDRADSYEQYF	TGTGCCAGCAGCCGAGACAGGGCGGACTCCTACGAGCAGTACTTC
TRBV27	TRBJ2-7	NA	NA	CASSLTPPSGRGISYEQYF	TGTGCCAGCAGTTTAACCCCCCCGAGCGGCAGGGGAATTTCCTACGAGCAGTACTTC
TRBV12-5	TRBJ2-3	NA	NA	CASGQGSTQADTQYF	TGTGCTAGTGGACAAGGATCCACTCAGGCAGATACGCAGTATTTT
TRBV19	TRBJ2-7	TRBD2	NA	CASSISGRVYEQYF	TGTGCCAGTAGTATTAGCGGGAGGGTCTACGAGCAGTACTTC
TRBV3-1/TRBV3-2	TRBJ2-7	TRBD2	once	CASSPGLAGLSLEQYF	TGTGCCAGCAGCCCAGGGCTAGCGGGACTTTCTCTCGAGCAGTACTTC
TRBV19	TRBJ2-3	NA	once	CASQHGSLDTQYF	TGTGCCAGTCAGCATGGGAGTTTGGATACGCAGTATTTT
TRBV6-5	TRBJ2-7	TRBD1	NA	CASRYYGTAYEQYF	TGTGCCAGCCGTTATTACGGGACAGCCTACGAGCAGTACTTC